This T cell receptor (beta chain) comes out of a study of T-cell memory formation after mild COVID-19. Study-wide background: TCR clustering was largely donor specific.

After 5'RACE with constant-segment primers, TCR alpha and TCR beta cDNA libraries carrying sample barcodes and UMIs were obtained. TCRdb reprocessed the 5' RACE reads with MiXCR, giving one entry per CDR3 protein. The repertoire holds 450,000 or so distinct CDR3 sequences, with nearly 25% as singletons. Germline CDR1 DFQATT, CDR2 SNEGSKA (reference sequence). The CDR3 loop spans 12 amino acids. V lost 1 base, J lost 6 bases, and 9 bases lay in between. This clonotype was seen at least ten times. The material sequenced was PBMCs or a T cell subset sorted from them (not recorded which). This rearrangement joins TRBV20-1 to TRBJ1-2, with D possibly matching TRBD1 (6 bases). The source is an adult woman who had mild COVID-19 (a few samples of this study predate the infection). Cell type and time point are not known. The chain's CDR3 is CSARVPGDGYTF. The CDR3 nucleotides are TGCAGTGCTAGAGTCCCAGGGGATGGCTACACCTTC.